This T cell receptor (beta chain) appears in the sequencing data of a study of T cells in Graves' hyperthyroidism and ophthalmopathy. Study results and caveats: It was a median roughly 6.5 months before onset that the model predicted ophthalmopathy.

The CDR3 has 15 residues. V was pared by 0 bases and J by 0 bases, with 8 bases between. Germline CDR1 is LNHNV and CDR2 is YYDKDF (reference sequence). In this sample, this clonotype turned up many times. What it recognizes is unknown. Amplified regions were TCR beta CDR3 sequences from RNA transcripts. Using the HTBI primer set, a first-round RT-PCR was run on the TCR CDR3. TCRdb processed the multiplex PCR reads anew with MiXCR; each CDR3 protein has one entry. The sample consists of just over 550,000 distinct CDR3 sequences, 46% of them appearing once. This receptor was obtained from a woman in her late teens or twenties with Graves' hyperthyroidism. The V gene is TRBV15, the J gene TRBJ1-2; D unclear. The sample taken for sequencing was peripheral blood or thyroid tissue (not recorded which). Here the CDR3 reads CATSRERLPNYGYTF. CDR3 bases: TGTGCCACCAGCAGAGAAAGGCTCCCTAACTATGGCTACACCTTC. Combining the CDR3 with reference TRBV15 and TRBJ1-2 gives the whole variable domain DAMVIQNPRYQVTQFGKPVTLSCSQTLNHNVMYWYQQKSSQAPKLLFHYYDKDFNNEADTPDNFQSRRPNTSFCFLDIRSPGLGDTAMYLCATSRERLPNYGYTFGSGTRLTVV.